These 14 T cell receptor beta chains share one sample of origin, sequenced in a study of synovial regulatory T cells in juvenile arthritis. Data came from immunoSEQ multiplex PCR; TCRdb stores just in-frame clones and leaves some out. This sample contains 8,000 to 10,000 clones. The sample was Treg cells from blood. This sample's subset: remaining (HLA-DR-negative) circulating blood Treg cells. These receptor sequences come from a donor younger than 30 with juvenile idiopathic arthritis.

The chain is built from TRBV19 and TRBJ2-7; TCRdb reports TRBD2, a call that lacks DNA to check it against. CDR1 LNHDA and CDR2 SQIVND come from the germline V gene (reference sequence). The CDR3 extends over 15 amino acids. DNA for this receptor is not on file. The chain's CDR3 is CASSIWVSESYEQYF.

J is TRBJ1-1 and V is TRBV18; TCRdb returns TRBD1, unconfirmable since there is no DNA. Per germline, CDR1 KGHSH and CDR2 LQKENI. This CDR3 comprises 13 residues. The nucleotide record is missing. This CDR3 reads CASSPTEYTEAFF.

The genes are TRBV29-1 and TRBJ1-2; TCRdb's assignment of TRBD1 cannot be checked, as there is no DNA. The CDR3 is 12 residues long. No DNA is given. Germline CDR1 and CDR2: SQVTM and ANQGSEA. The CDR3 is CSVAIIRDGYTF. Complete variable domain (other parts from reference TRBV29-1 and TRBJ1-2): SAVISQKPSRDICQRGTSLTIQCQVDSQVTMMFWYRQQPGQSLTLIATANQGSEATYESGFVIDKFPISRPNLTFSTLTVSNMSPEDSSIYLCSVAIIRDGYTFGSGTRLTVV.

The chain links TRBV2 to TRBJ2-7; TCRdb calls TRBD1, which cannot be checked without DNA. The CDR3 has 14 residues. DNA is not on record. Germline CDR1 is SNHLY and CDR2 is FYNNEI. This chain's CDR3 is CASIPGQGTYEQYF. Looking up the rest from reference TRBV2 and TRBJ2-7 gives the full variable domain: EPEVTQTPSHQVTQMGQEVILRCVPISNHLYFYWYRQILGQKVEFLVSFYNNEISEKSEIFDDQFSVERPDGSNFTLKIRSTKLEDSAMYFCASIPGQGTYEQYFGPGTRLTVT.

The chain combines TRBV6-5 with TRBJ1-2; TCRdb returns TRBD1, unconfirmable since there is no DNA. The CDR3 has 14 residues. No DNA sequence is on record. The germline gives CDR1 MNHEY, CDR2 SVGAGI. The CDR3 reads CASSYQGTYYGYTF.

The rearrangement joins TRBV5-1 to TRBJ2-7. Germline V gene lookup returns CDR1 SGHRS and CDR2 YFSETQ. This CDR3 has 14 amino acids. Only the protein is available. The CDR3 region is CASSGGSGPREQYF.

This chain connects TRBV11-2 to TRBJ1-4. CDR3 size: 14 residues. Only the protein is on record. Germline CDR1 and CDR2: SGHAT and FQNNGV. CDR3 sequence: CASSLDRAPRSLFF.

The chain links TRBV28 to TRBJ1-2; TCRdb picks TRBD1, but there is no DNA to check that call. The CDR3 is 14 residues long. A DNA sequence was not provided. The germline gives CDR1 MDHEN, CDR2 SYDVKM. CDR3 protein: CASSSRQGAYGYTF.

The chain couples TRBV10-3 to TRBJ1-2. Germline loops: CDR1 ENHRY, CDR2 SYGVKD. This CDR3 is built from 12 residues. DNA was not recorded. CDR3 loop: CAITADGSGYTF.

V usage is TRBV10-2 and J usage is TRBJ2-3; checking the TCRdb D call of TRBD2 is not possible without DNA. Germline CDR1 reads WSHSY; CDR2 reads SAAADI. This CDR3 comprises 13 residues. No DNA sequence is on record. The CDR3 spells CASRQAGGDTQYF.

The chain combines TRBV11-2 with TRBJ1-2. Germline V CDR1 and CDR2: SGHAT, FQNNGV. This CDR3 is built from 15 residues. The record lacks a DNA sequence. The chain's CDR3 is CASSSRGGANYGYTF.

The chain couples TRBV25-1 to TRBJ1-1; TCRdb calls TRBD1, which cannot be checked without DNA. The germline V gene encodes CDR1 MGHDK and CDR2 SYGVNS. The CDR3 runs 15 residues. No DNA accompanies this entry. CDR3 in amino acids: CASSLLLGGQGQAFF.

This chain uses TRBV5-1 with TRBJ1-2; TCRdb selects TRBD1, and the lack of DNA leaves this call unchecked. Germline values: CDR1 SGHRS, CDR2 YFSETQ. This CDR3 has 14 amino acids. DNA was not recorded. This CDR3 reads CASSLRQDVSGYTF.

The CDR3 loop reads CASSLGDNIQYF. The chain uses TRBV18 and TRBJ2-4. The CDR3 spans 12 residues. No DNA is given. Germline V gene lookup returns CDR1 KGHSH and CDR2 LQKENI.